Below, 21 T cell receptor beta chains from the same sample are listed, as sequenced in a study of blood T cell repertoires in COVID-19. The repertoire was sequenced with immunoSEQ multiplex PCR; TCRdb's copy has only in-frame clones and lacks some. Of around 310,000 clones in the sample, 89% were seen once. The specimen was PBMCs or T cells enriched from blood (not recorded which). The source of these receptors is a woman under 40 who had recovered from COVID-19.

The chain's CDR3 is CATSRALTLSRGNEQFF. The CDR3 nucleotides read TGTGCCACCAGCAGAGCACTGACCCTATCGCGGGGGAATGAGCAGTTCTTC. The chain recombines TRBV15 with TRBJ2-1, with TRBD2 identical over 7 bases. Germline CDR1 LNHNV, CDR2 YYDKDF (reference sequence). V trimming: 1 base; J trimming: 7 bases; junction bases outside the gene matches: 13. The CDR3 runs 17 residues.

This chain uses TRBV4-1 with TRBJ1-1, with D perhaps matching TRBD1 (5 bases). Trimming removed 6 bases from V and 1 base from J, with 9 bases in between. The CDR3 has 13 amino acids. Germline V gene data show CDR1 as MGHRA and CDR2 as YSYEKL. CDR3 nucleotide sequence: TGCGCCAGCAGACTACAGGAGAACACTGAAGCTTTCTTT. Protein: CASRLQENTEAFF.

The chain joins TRBV4-3 to TRBJ2-1; 9 bases are a match to TRBD2. The CDR3 runs to 18 residues. With V trimmed by 0 bases and J by 5 bases, 11 bases remained unmatched. The V gene's germline CDR1 is LGHNA and CDR2 YSLEER. Here the CDR3 DNA reads TGCGCCAGCAGCCAAGATGGGCTAGCGGGAATGTCGGACAATGAGCAGTTCTTC. Translating gives CASSQDGLAGMSDNEQFF.

The V gene is TRBV2, the J gene TRBJ1-5, with TRBD1 identical over 8 bases. The CDR3 consists of 16 residues. The V and J ends lost 6 bases and 7 bases, in that order; junction bases with no gene match: 14. The V gene's germline CDR1 is SNHLY and CDR2 FYNNEI. The CDR3 nucleotides are TGTGCCAGCAGCCCGAGCGGACAGGGTCTGTGGCAGCCCCAGCATTTT. This sequence encodes CASSPSGQGLWQPQHF. Based on the CDR3 plus reference TRBV2 and TRBJ1-5, the full variable domain is EPEVTQTPSHQVTQMGQEVILRCVPISNHLYFYWYRQILGQKVEFLVSFYNNEISEKSEIFDDQFSVERPDGSNFTLKIRSTKLEDSAMYFCASSPSGQGLWQPQHFGDGTRLSIL.

This clone was counted once. This chain uses TRBV9 with TRBJ2-1, with 10 bases matching TRBD1. The CDR3 length is 17 residues. With 2 bases clipped from V and 4 bases from J, the junction kept 9 bases outside the gene matches. CDR1 is SGDLS and CDR2 is YYNGEE in the germline V gene. The CDR3 spells CASSVPQGQGVYNEQFF. DNA for the CDR3: TGTGCCAGCAGCGTTCCCCAAGGACAGGGGGTTTACAATGAGCAGTTCTTC.

This chain connects TRBV10-1 to TRBJ2-3, with a weak D call TRBD2 (5 bases). V gave up 1 base and J gave up 0 bases, with 8 bases separating them. The CDR3 runs 15 residues. Germline-derived CDR1 and CDR2 are WNHNN and SYGVQD (reference sequence). CDR3 DNA sequence: TGCGCCAGCAGTGAGTGGAGGAATAGCACAGATACGCAGTATTTT. Its translation: CASSEWRNSTDTQYF.

This clone came up once. The V call is TRBV7-9, the J call TRBJ1-2; TRBD1 agrees at 9 bases. CDR3 length: 16 amino acids. The V gene end was trimmed by 5 bases and the J gene end by 4 bases; junction bases not matched to a gene: 11. Germline assignment: CDR1 SEHNR and CDR2 FQNEAQ (reference sequence). Here the CDR3 DNA reads TGTGCCAGCAGCCCAGGGGACAGGGAAGATGGCTATGGCTACACCTTC. It specifies CASSPGDREDGYGYTF.

V usage is TRBV7-9 and J usage is TRBJ1-2; a possible D gene is TRBD1 (5 bases). With 6 bases removed from V and 6 bases from J, the gap between germline ends came to 8 bases. The CDR3 has 11 amino acids. Germline V gene lookup returns CDR1 SEHNR and CDR2 FQNEAQ (reference sequence). The CDR3 DNA reads as TGTGCCAGCAGTTCGACAGATGGCTACACCTTC. Its protein product is CASSSTDGYTF.

This sequence joins TRBV7-9 and TRBJ2-1, with D possibly matching TRBD1 (6 bases). Trimming removed 2 bases from V and 0 bases from J, with 11 bases in between. Germline V CDR1 and CDR2: SEHNR, FQNEAQ (reference sequence). The CDR3 extends over 16 amino acids. CDR3 sequence reads: CASSLNTGSSYNEQFF. For the CDR3, the DNA is TGTGCCAGCAGCTTAAATACAGGGAGCTCCTACAATGAGCAGTTCTTC.

CDR3 nucleotide sequence: TGTGCCAGCAGTGTACCTAGAGATACGCAGTATTTT. Its translation is CASSVPRDTQYF. The chain combines TRBV28 with TRBJ2-3; D uncertain. CDR3 size: 12 residues. Germline-derived CDR1 and CDR2 are MDHEN and SYDVKM. V lost 5 bases and J 5 bases, leaving 8 bases between the germline ends.

The V gene is TRBV5-1, the J gene TRBJ2-5; 7 bases line up with TRBD2. Germline CDR1 reads SGHRS; CDR2 reads YFSETQ. This CDR3 is built from 15 residues. Trimming at V came to 0 bases and at J to 2 bases, leaving 4 bases not matched to a gene. The CDR3 region is CASSLVGTNQETQYF. Written as DNA, the CDR3 is TGCGCCAGCAGCTTGGTCGGGACTAATCAAGAGACCCAGTACTTC. The full variable domain, in which reference TRBV5-1 and TRBJ2-5 provide the parts outside the CDR3, is KAGVTQTPRYLIKTRGQQVTLSCSPISGHRSVSWYQQTPGQGLQFLFEYFSETQRNKGNFPGRFSGRQFSNSRSEMNVSTLELGDSALYLCASSLVGTNQETQYFGPGTRLLVL.

The genes are TRBV19 and TRBJ2-2; no reliable D call. The CDR3 has 14 amino acids. CDR1 is LNHDA and CDR2 is SQIVND in the germline V gene (reference sequence). The V gene lost 2 bases and the J gene lost 1 base, with 5 bases spanning the gap. CDR3 sequence reads: CASSITGNTGELFF. CDR3 sequence (DNA): TGTGCCAGTAGTATAACCGGGAACACCGGGGAGCTGTTTTTT.

This chain joins TRBV19 and TRBJ2-1, with TRBD2 matching 8 bases. The CDR3 covers 15 residues. Germline-derived CDR1 and CDR2 are LNHDA and SQIVND (reference sequence). The V segment lost 5 bases and the J segment 5 bases; nucleotides outside the gene matches: 8. The chain's CDR3 is CASSAYSGIHNEQFF. The CDR3 DNA sequence: TGTGCCAGTAGTGCCTATAGCGGGATCCACAATGAGCAGTTCTTC.

V usage is TRBV13 and J usage is TRBJ2-2; 8 bases are shared with TRBD2. Losses at the gene ends were 5 bases for V and 7 bases for J; bases not matched to a gene: 9. Germline values: CDR1 PRHDT, CDR2 FYEKMQ (reference sequence). CDR3 size: 15 residues. DNA for the CDR3: TGTGCCAGCAGCCAAAACAGACTAGCGATCGGGGAGCTGTTTTTT. Its protein product is CASSQNRLAIGELFF.

The CDR3 nucleotides are TGTGCCAGTAGTATTAACGGTGTGAGTCACACCGGGGAGCTGTTTTTT. The encoded protein is CASSINGVSHTGELFF. The chain couples TRBV19 to TRBJ2-2; D gene uncertain. V was cut by 3 bases and J by 3 bases, with 14 bases left in between. Germline V CDR1 and CDR2: LNHDA, SQIVND (reference sequence). This CDR3 region has 16 residues.

This rearrangement joins TRBV5-1 to TRBJ1-4; 7 bases align to TRBD1. Germline V gene lookup returns CDR1 SGHRS and CDR2 YFSETQ. This CDR3 comprises 17 residues. With 2 bases clipped from V and 3 bases from J, the junction kept 10 bases outside the gene matches. The CDR3 is CASSLSVPGGSNEKLFF. DNA for the CDR3: TGCGCCAGCAGCTTATCGGTACCAGGGGGTTCTAATGAAAAACTGTTTTTT. Using reference TRBV5-1 and TRBJ1-4 for the parts outside the CDR3, the full variable domain is KAGVTQTPRYLIKTRGQQVTLSCSPISGHRSVSWYQQTPGQGLQFLFEYFSETQRNKGNFPGRFSGRQFSNSRSEMNVSTLELGDSALYLCASSLSVPGGSNEKLFFGSGTQLSVL.

The chain couples TRBV10-3 to TRBJ1-1, with 9 bases identical to TRBD1. This CDR3 has 15 residues. CDR1 and CDR2 from the germline V gene are ENHRY and SYGVKD. V shed 4 bases and J 4 bases; nucleotides not matched to a gene: 7. This CDR3 reads CAISGPGQGSTEAFF. In DNA, the CDR3 is TGTGCCATCAGTGGGCCGGGACAGGGATCCACTGAAGCTTTCTTT.

V gene TRBV5-6 combines with J gene TRBJ2-7; 10 bases line up with TRBD2. The CDR3 runs to 14 residues. V shed 4 bases, J shed 3 bases, and the junction held 4 bases outside the gene matches. Germline CDR1 reads SGHDT; CDR2 reads YYEEEE. CDR3 sequence: CASSTGLAVYEQYF. The CDR3 DNA sequence: TGTGCCAGCAGCACAGGACTAGCGGTCTACGAGCAGTACTTC.

The chain recombines TRBV6-5 with TRBJ2-7, with D possibly TRBD1 on 6 matching bases. The germline CDR1 and CDR2 sequences are MNHEY and SVGAGI. V was cut by 0 bases and J by 3 bases, with 9 bases left in between. The CDR3 sequence is 14 residues long. The CDR3 is CASSYSGTLYEQYF. The DNA for the CDR3 is TGTGCCAGCAGTTACTCTGGGACACTCTACGAGCAGTACTTC.

The chain recombines TRBV28 with TRBJ1-2, with no clear D. Germline V gene data show CDR1 as MDHEN and CDR2 as SYDVKM. Trimming stripped 7 bases from V and 7 bases from J, with 13 bases between. This CDR3 has 12 residues. As DNA, the CDR3 is TGTGCCAGCAACCTGCCCCCCGGTGGCTACACCTTC. The encoded protein is CASNLPPGGYTF.

In its sample, this clone was seen once. V usage is TRBV10-2 and J usage is TRBJ2-1; D call uncertain. V gave up 3 bases and J gave up 10 bases, with 13 bases separating them. The CDR3 sequence is 13 residues long. The germline V gene has CDR1 WSHSY and CDR2 SAAADI. CDR3 protein: CASSDSYLIEQFF. The CDR3 DNA reads as TGCGCCAGCAGTGACTCCTACCTAATAGAGCAGTTCTTC.